The 10 T cell receptor beta chains listed next were all sequenced from one sample in a study of blood T cell repertoires in COVID-19. Sequencing was performed with immunoSEQ multiplex PCR; in TCRdb, only in-frame clones are kept and a portion is missing. The sample lists 150,000 to 200,000 clones, roughly 86% seen once, with 7% to 7.5% in the top ten. Input material: peripheral blood. The receptor set was obtained from an elderly woman in a cohort sampled during active or convalescent COVID-19.

The rearrangement links TRBV5-1 to TRBJ2-5; 13 nucleotides align to TRBD2. The CDR3 is 16 amino acids. J lost 2 bases, V lost 5 bases, and 6 bases had no gene match. CDR1 and CDR2 (germline): SGHRS, YFSETQ. The CDR3 DNA reads as TGCGCCAGCAGTCGGGGGACTAGCGGGGCGCAAGAGACCCAGTACTTC. Residues: CASSRGTSGAQETQYF.

For this clone: The sample carries other DNA sequences with the same CDR3. The genes are TRBV20-1 and TRBJ1-1; D is unclear. CDR1 is DFQATT and CDR2 is SNEGSKA in the germline V gene (reference sequence). The V end was cut by 2 bases, the J end by 3 bases, with 4 bases between. There are 11 residues in the CDR3. The CDR3 loop reads CSARQDTEAFF. The CDR3 nucleotides are TGCAGTGCTAGACAGGACACTGAAGCTTTCTTT.

V is TRBV6-2 or TRBV6-3 and J is TRBJ2-7; a possible D gene is TRBD1 (5 bases). The CDR3 spans 18 residues. V was trimmed by 0 bases and J by 0 bases, leaving 18 bases between them. The germline CDR1 and CDR2 sequences are MNHEY and SVGEGT. The CDR3 sequence: CASSYSRRRDRLSYEQYV. In DNA form, the CDR3 reads TGTGCCAGCAGTTACTCGAGACGCAGGGATCGCCTCTCCTACGAGCAGTACGTC.

A few counts support this clone. The CDR3: CASSSGATNEKLFF. In DNA, the CDR3 is TGCGCCAGCAGCTCAGGTGCAACTAATGAAAAACTGTTTTTT. The gene calls are TRBV5-1 and TRBJ1-4, with D unresolved. Trimming took off 3 bases at V and 0 bases at J, with 6 bases between the two ends. The V gene's germline CDR1 is SGHRS and CDR2 YFSETQ. The CDR3 runs to 14 residues.

This clone has a single count. This chain joins TRBV2 and TRBJ1-2; 9 bases match TRBD1. There are 15 residues in the CDR3. Germline CDR1 reads SNHLY; CDR2 reads FYNNEI. J was trimmed by 0 bases and V by 4 bases; bases with no gene match: 3. CDR3 nucleotide sequence: TGTGCCAGCAGTGGACAGGGGGGTTCTAACTATGGCTACACCTTC. Its translation is CASSGQGGSNYGYTF.

On this clone: One end of the junction is discordant with germline, which a read error may explain. The V and J genes are TRBV12-3 or TRBV12-4 and TRBJ1-2, with D unclear. This CDR3 is 13 amino acids long. CDR3 DNA sequence: TGTGCCAGCAGTACACTCGCCCGGATTGGGCCATCCTTC. Translating gives CASSTLARIGPSF.

This rearrangement joins TRBV27 to TRBJ2-1; TRBD2 is a possible D gene (5 bases). CDR3 length: 16 amino acids. Trimming pared 3 bases from V and 9 bases from J, leaving 21 bases between. The germline CDR1 and CDR2 sequences are MNHEY and SMNVEV (reference sequence). Here the CDR3 reads CASSFPSSWRISEQFF. CDR3 sequence (DNA): TGTGCCAGCAGTTTTCCGTCTAGCTGGCGGATCAGTGAGCAGTTCTTC.

The rearrangement joins TRBV7-9 to TRBJ2-7, with 10 positions matching TRBD2. After removal of 11 bases from V and 5 bases from J, the junction contained 9 bases not matched to a gene. The CDR3 contains 13 residues. The germline CDR1 and CDR2 sequences are SEHNR and FQNEAQ (reference sequence). CDR3 DNA: TGTGCCGGGTCTAGCGGGAGTTCCCACGAGCAGTACGTC. As protein: CAGSSGSSHEQYV.

The rearrangement uses TRBV11-2 and TRBJ1-3, with unresolved D. Per the germline V gene, CDR1 is SGHAT and CDR2 is FQNNGV. The CDR3 runs 15 residues. With 1 base removed from V and 0 bases from J, the gap between germline ends came to 7 bases. CDR3 protein: CASSLVVSSGNTIYF. The CDR3 DNA reads TGTGCCAGCAGCTTAGTGGTCAGCTCTGGAAACACCATATATTTT. Filled out from reference TRBV11-2 and TRBJ1-3, the complete variable domain reads EAGVAQSPRYKIIEKRQSVAFWCNPISGHATLYWYQQILGQGPKLLIQFQNNGVVDDSQLPKDRFSAERLKGVDSTLKIQPAKLEDSAVYLCASSLVVSSGNTIYFGEGSWLTVV.

The sample holds a few counts of this clone. The chain carries TRBV7-8 and TRBJ1-5; D not resolved. Germline-derived CDR1 and CDR2 are SGHVS and FQNEAQ. V lost 1 base and J 0 bases, leaving 16 bases between the germline ends. The length of the CDR3 is 18 residues. The CDR3 loop is CASSLGRGPSYSNQPQHF. The CDR3 bases are TGTGCCAGCAGCTTAGGTCGCGGCCCGAGCTATAGCAATCAGCCCCAGCATTTT.